This T cell receptor beta chain was sequenced for a study of human T cells and chemical hapten exposure. TCRdb called the RACE reads again in MiXCR, with one record for every CDR3 protein. This sample has a few hundred thousand distinct CDR3 sequences, with 5.5% found just once. Sample time point: pre-sensitization, week 0. The treatment is: therapeutic diphenylcyclopropenone sensitization with weekly scalp DPC. The study enrolled 18 to 70-year-old alopecia patients suitable for DPC. It was unfractionated whole blood from which total RNA was extracted. Per the germline V gene, CDR1 is MNHEY and CDR2 is SVGEGT. V was pared by 11 bases and J by 9 bases, with 6 bases of the junction left unmatched. The CDR3 is 13 amino acids. This clonotype has a handful of counts.

The sequencing used whole blood, collected in connection with sensitization to the hapten diphenylcyclopropenone (DPC). This TCR was sampled from a woman under 30 with alopecia areata. Some clones in this sample may be carry-over from other donors' samples. The rearrangement joins TRBV6-2 or TRBV6-3 to TRBJ2-1; 14 nucleotides agree with TRBD2. The CDR3 reads CAGRLAGGSEQFF. The CDR3 region has the DNA TGTGCCGGAAGACTAGCGGGGGGGAGTGAGCAGTTCTTC.